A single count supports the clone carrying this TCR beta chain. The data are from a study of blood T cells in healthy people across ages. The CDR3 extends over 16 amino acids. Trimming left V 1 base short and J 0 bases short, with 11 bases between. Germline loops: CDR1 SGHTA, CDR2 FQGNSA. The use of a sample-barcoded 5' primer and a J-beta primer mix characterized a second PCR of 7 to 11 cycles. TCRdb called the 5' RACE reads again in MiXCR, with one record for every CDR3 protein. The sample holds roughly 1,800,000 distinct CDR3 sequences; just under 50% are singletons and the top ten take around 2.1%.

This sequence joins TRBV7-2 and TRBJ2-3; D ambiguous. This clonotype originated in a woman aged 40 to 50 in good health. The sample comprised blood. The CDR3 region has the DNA TGTGCCAGCAGCTTAGTAGGAGTAGCTAGCACAGATACGCAGTATTTT. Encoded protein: CASSLVGVASTDTQYF.